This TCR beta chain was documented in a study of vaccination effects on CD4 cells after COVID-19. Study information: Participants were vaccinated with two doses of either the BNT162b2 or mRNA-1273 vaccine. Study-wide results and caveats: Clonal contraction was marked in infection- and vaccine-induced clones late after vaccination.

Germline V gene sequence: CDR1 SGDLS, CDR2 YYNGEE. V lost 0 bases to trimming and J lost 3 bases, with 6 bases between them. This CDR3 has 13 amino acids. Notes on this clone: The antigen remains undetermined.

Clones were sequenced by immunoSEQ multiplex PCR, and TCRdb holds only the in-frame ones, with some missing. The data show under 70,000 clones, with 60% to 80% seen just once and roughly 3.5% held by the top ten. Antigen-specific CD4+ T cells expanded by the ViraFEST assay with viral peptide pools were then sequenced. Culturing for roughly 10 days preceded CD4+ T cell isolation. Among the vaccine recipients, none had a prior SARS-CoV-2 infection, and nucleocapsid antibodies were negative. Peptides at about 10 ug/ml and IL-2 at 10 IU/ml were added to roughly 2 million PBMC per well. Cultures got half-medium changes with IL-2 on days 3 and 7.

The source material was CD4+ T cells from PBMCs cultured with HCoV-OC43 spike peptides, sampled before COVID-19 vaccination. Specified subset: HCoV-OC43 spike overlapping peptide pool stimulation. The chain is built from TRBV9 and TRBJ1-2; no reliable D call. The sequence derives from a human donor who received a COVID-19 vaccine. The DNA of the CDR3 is TGTGCCAGCAGCGTAGGGACGGACTATGGCTACACCTTC. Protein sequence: CASSVGTDYGYTF.